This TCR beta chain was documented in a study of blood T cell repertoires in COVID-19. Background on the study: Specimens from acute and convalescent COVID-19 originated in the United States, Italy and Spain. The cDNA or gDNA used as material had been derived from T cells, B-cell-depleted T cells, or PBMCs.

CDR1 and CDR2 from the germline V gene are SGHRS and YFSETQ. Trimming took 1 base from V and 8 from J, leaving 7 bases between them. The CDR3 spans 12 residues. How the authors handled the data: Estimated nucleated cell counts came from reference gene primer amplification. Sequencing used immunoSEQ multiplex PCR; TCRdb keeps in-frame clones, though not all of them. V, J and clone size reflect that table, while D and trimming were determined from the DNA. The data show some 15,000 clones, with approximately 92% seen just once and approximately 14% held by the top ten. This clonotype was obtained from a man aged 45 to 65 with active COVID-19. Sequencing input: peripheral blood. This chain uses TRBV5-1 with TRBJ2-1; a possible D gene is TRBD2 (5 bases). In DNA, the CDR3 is TGCGCCAGCAGCTTGTTTAGCGATGAGCAGTTCTTC. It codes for CASSLFSDEQFF.